What follows are 4 T cell receptor beta chains derived from one specimen sequenced in a study of regulatory T cells in long-lasting Graves disease. Arm-PCR with iRepertoire HTBI primers amplified the CDR3 regions for these TCR beta libraries. From the multiplex PCR reads, TCRdb called clonotypes with MiXCR, one entry per CDR3 protein. There are a few hundred thousand distinct CDR3 sequences in the sample; 20% to 25% occur only once, and 45% to 70% lies in the top ten. Time point specified: persistent/refractory GD, antithyroid drugs over 5 years with positive TRAb. PBMCs were the source of the RNA used for TCR sequencing. The material was peripheral blood mononuclear cells (PBMCs), obtained when the disease was refractory, from a patient treated with antithyroid drugs. The receptor set was obtained from a female donor with Graves disease.

The rearrangement joins TRBV6-2 or TRBV6-3 to TRBJ1-2; D remains ambiguous. The V end was cut by 5 bases, the J end by 4 bases, with 14 bases between. The CDR3 is 14 amino acids. Germline-derived CDR1 and CDR2 are MNHEY and SVGEGT. In nucleotides, the CDR3 is TGTGCCAGCAGTGAAGGAATGGACCTCTATGGCTACACCTTC. Translated, it gives CASSEGMDLYGYTF.

This clonotype has a count of ten or more. The chain joins TRBV7-2 to TRBJ1-5; D unresolved. Germline assignment: CDR1 SGHTA and CDR2 FQGNSA. With 0 bases removed from V and 0 bases from J, the gap between germline ends came to 9 bases. This CDR3 region has 16 residues. This chain's CDR3 is CASSLAGGHSNQPQHF. In DNA, the CDR3 is TGTGCCAGCAGCTTAGCAGGAGGGCATAGCAATCAGCCCCAGCATTTT.

This chain uses TRBV4-3 with TRBJ1-4; 8 positions agree with TRBD1. Per the germline V gene, CDR1 is LGHNA and CDR2 is YSLEER. The ends lost 4 bases at V and 5 bases at J; junction bases unmatched: 3. The CDR3 is 14 amino acids. CDR3 protein: CASSPDRVNEKLFF. The CDR3 region has the DNA TGCGCCAGCAGCCCGGACAGGGTCAATGAAAAACTGTTTTTT.

This clonotype was observed once. An end of the junction differs from the germline gene, which may be a read error. This chain uses TRBV7-9 with TRBJ2-7; 8 bases fit TRBD1. Germline CDR1 is SEHNR and CDR2 is FQNEAQ (reference sequence). CDR3 length: 16 residues. CDR3 nucleotide sequence: TGTGGCAGCAGCAAGACCCAGGGGGCTAGATTCTACGAGCAGTACTTC. The encoded protein is CGSSKTQGARFYEQYF.